These 14 T cell receptor beta chains originate from one sample sequenced in a study of blood T cell repertoires in COVID-19. The data were produced by immunoSEQ multiplex PCR, yet TCRdb's version contains in-frame clones alone and is incomplete. Here the sample spans tens of thousands of clones, roughly 90% being singletons. The sample was peripheral blood. Source of these receptors: a woman aged 45-65 years with active or convalescent COVID-19.

The chain employs TRBV9 and TRBJ2-1, with 9 bases aligning to TRBD2. The germline gives CDR1 SGDLS, CDR2 YYNGEE. Trimming cost V 4 bases and J 8 bases; bases outside gene matches: 13. The CDR3 is made up of 16 amino acids. The CDR3 DNA follows: TGTGCCAGCAGCTCCCAAGCCCTAGCGGGGTTGGATGAGCAGTTCTTC. Its translation is CASSSQALAGLDEQFF. The complete variable domain, with remaining parts taken from reference TRBV9 and TRBJ2-1, reads DSGVTQTPKHLITATGQRVTLRCSPRSGDLSVYWYQQSLDQGLQFLIQYYNGEERAKGNILERFSAQQFPDLHSELNLSSLELGDSALYFCASSSQALAGLDEQFFGPGTRLTVL.

The chain employs TRBV5-1 and TRBJ2-7, with 13 bases lining up with TRBD2. The CDR3 consists of 15 residues. Germline CDR1 and CDR2: SGHRS and YFSETQ. V lost 3 bases, J lost 7 bases, and 7 bases stayed unmatched. The CDR3, as DNA: TGCGCCAGCAGCTCCAGACTAGCGGGGGGTTCGGAGCAGTACTTC. Residues: CASSSRLAGGSEQYF.

The chain is built from TRBV5-1 and TRBJ2-2; tentative D call: TRBD1 (6 bases). V was cut by 2 bases and J by 1 base, with 9 bases left in between. The length of the CDR3 is 15 residues. CDR1 SGHRS and CDR2 YFSETQ come from the germline V gene. This CDR3 reads CASSFSTGNTGELFF. CDR3 DNA: TGCGCCAGCAGCTTCTCGACAGGGAACACCGGGGAGCTGTTTTTT.

The V and J genes are TRBV13 and TRBJ1-1; the D is unclear. There are 14 residues in the CDR3. The germline CDR1 and CDR2 sequences are PRHDT and FYEKMQ (reference sequence). The V end lost 3 bases, the J end lost 1 base, and 9 bases lay between the germline ends. The CDR3 sequence is CASSFGRGNTEAFF. CDR3 DNA: TGTGCCAGCAGCTTCGGACGGGGGAACACTGAAGCTTTCTTT.

This clone showed up just a few times. The chain has TRBV6-5 and TRBJ1-2; no clear D gene. The CDR3 loop spans 15 amino acids. Germline V CDR1 and CDR2: MNHEY, SVGAGI. V was cut by 4 bases and J by 5 bases, with 17 bases left in between. DNA of the CDR3: TGTGCCAGCAGTTCCTCCCCGCAGGCCTCATATGGCTACACCTTC. It is translated as CASSSSPQASYGYTF.

The chain recombines TRBV7-2 with TRBJ1-3, with TRBD1 matching over 8 bases. Germline CDR1 SGHTA, CDR2 FQGNSA. The CDR3 is 14 residues long. After removal of 5 bases from V and 6 bases from J, the junction contained 6 bases not matched to a gene. The CDR3 reads CASSPRTGQNTIYF. The CDR3 DNA reads as TGTGCCAGCAGCCCCCGGACAGGGCAAAACACCATATATTTT.

This clone appeared once. CDR3 DNA sequence: TGTGCCAGCAGTTTATCCCCACAGAGAAGCAATCAGCCCCAGCATTTT. Amino acids: CASSLSPQRSNQPQHF. The chain links TRBV28 to TRBJ1-5; no clear D gene. V was pared by 1 base and J by 1 base, with 11 bases between. The CDR3 loop spans 16 amino acids. CDR1 MDHEN and CDR2 SYDVKM come from the germline V gene.

The J gene is TRBJ2-1, the V gene TRBV6-6, with 11 bases identical to TRBD2. V dropped 7 bases and J dropped 0; count of bases not matched to a gene: 2. The CDR3 spans 15 residues. Germline lookup yields CDR1 MNHNY and CDR2 SVGAGI (reference sequence). The CDR3 DNA reads as TGTGCCAGCAAGACTAGCGGGGCCTCCTACAATGAGCAGTTCTTC. The encoded protein is CASKTSGASYNEQFF.

The V gene is TRBV6-5, the J gene TRBJ1-2; D is ambiguous. In germline, CDR1 is MNHEY, CDR2 SVGAGI. This CDR3 has 12 amino acids. The ends were cut back, 5 bases at V and 8 bases at J, with 12 bases in the middle. The CDR3 sequence is CASSPTSGGYTF. CDR3 bases: TGTGCCAGCAGTCCCACTTCGGGGGGCTACACCTTC.

The V call is TRBV6-5, the J call TRBJ1-2; D uncertain. Germline V lookup: CDR1 MNHEY, CDR2 SVGAGI. Trimming took 7 bases from V and 4 from J, leaving 16 bases between them. This CDR3 region has 14 residues. CDR3 nucleotide sequence: TGTGCCAGCACTCAAACAGACCTCGGCTATGGCTACACCTTC. Translating gives CASTQTDLGYGYTF.

This chain uses TRBV5-4 with TRBJ1-2; maybe TRBD1 (5 bases). This CDR3 has 14 amino acids. CDR1 is SGHNT and CDR2 is YYREEE in the germline V gene (reference sequence). V was clipped by 0 bases and J by 4 bases, with 10 bases between them. DNA of the CDR3: TGTGCCAGCAGCTTGGCAGGGATCCTCTATGGCTACACCTTC. Residues: CASSLAGILYGYTF.

The CDR3 nucleotides are TGTGCCAGCAGCTTGGCCAACACAGGAAGACTGAACGTCTACGAGCAGTACTTC. It encodes CASSLANTGRLNVYEQYF. The chain has TRBV5-6 and TRBJ2-7; the D gene is possibly TRBD1 (5 bases). The length of the CDR3 is 18 residues. Germline values: CDR1 SGHDT, CDR2 YYEEEE. V lost 0 bases and J lost 3, with 22 bases in between.

In this sample, this clone turned up once. J is TRBJ2-5 and V is TRBV4-3, with a weak D call TRBD2 (6 bases). V lost 1 base to trimming and J lost 2 bases, with 11 bases between them. The CDR3 runs to 15 residues. Germline V gene lookup returns CDR1 LGHNA and CDR2 YSLEER. The CDR3 loop reads CASSQVWGEQETQYF. The CDR3 bases are TGCGCCAGCAGCCAAGTTTGGGGGGAGCAAGAGACCCAGTACTTC.

The chain couples TRBV5-5 to TRBJ2-7, with D possibly matching TRBD2 (5 bases). This CDR3 has 14 amino acids. The V and J ends lost 2 bases and 2 bases respectively, with 11 bases between them. Germline V CDR1 and CDR2: SGHKS, YYEKEE (reference sequence). Written as DNA, the CDR3 is TGTGCCAGCAGCTTACCCGGGGAAACCTACGAGCAGTACTTC. Encoded protein: CASSLPGETYEQYF.